Listed below are T cell receptor beta chains from one sample, sequenced in a study of shared clonotypes between healthy human individuals. Clones were sequenced by immunoSEQ multiplex PCR, and TCRdb holds only the in-frame ones, with some missing. The data contain some 1,100,000 clones, 75% to 85% of them singletons. The sequenced sample was memory CD4+ T cells from PBMCs. These receptors all stem from a man between 18 and 29 years old in good health. Some clones in this sample may be carry-over from other donors' samples. Both conserved end residues are part of each CDR3. The order of the fields is V gene, D gene, J gene, clone size, CDR3 protein, CDR3 DNA. D genes are given only for firm matches. Only part of the rows carry a size: once, few, many, or a class if the clone is expanded.

TRBV4-2,TRBD2,TRBJ2-5,-,CASSPLAGGVETQYF,TGTGCCAGCAGCCCCCTAGCGGGAGGGGTGGAGACCCAGTACTTC
TRBV7-9,-,TRBJ2-2,-,CASSLASLVTGELFF,TGTGCCAGCAGCTTAGCGAGCCTAGTCACCGGGGAGCTGTTTTTT
TRBV28,TRBD2,TRBJ2-7,-,CASSPGGVQYF,TGTGCCAGCAGTCCGGGGGGGGTGCAGTACTTC
TRBV19,TRBD1,TRBJ2-2,few,CASSTNRGGLFF,TGTGCCAGTAGTACCAACAGGGGTGGGCTGTTTTTT
TRBV6-6,-,TRBJ1-2,once,CASTLLAIYGYTF,TGTGCCAGCACCCTACTTGCAATCTATGGCTACACCTTC
TRBV9,-,TRBJ2-5,-,CASSVGGGQETQYF,TGTGCCAGCAGCGTAGGAGGGGGACAAGAGACCCAGTACTTC
TRBV6-1,-,TRBJ2-2,few,CASISGSNTGELFF,TGTGCCAGCATTTCGGGATCGAACACCGGGGAGCTGTTTTTT
TRBV4-1,-,TRBJ2-7,few,CASSQDRSQVYEQYF,TGCGCCAGCAGCCAAGACAGGTCACAAGTCTACGAGCAGTACTTC
TRBV10-3,-,TRBJ1-4,-,CATSIGKYEKLFF,TGTGCCACATCAATTGGGAAATATGAAAAACTGTTTTTT
TRBV29-1,-,TRBJ2-4,-,CSVEVEAKNIQYF,TGCAGCGTTGAGGTTGAAGCCAAAAACATTCAGTACTTC
TRBV7-9,TRBD1,TRBJ2-1,-,CASSQPQGPYNEQFF,TGTGCCAGCAGCCAACCACAGGGGCCCTACAATGAGCAGTTCTTC
TRBV2,TRBD1,TRBJ2-6,-,CASSPDRTGTGANVLTF,TGTGCCAGCAGCCCCGACCGGACAGGGACCGGGGCCAACGTCCTGACTTTC
TRBV7-3,-,TRBJ2-1,-,CASSPGGDEQFF,TGTGCCAGCAGCCCCGGAGGGGATGAGCAGTTCTTC
TRBV11-2,-,TRBJ2-7,-,CASSQGGEWYF,TGTGCCAGCAGCCAGGGGGGGGAGTGGTACTTC
TRBV7-3,-,TRBJ2-5,-,CASSSGARETQYF,TGTGCCAGCAGCTCAGGGGCTAGAGAGACCCAGTACTTC
TRBV19,TRBD1,TRBJ2-1,once,CASSRDRTFGEQFF,TGTGCCAGTAGTAGGGACAGGACTTTCGGTGAGCAGTTCTTC
TRBV4-1,-,TRBJ1-3,-,CASSQGPGGLGNTIYF,TGCGCCAGCAGCCAAGGTCCTGGGGGGCTTGGAAACACCATATATTTT
TRBV13,-,TRBJ2-1,-,CASSPPPRVSSYNEQFF,TGTGCCAGCAGCCCGCCCCCACGGGTCAGCTCCTACAATGAGCAGTTCTTC
TRBV5-1,TRBD1,TRBJ2-4,-,CASSSGQGGQNIQYF,TGCGCCAGCAGCTCCGGACAGGGGGGCCAAAACATTCAGTACTTC
TRBV5-1,-,TRBJ1-1,many,CASSLGANRDTEAFF,TGCGCCAGCAGCTTGGGGGCCAACAGGGACACTGAAGCTTTCTTT
TRBV29-1,-,TRBJ2-7,-,CSVGRDTSYEQYF,TGCAGCGTGGGTAGGGATACTTCCTACGAGCAGTACTTC
TRBV19,-,TRBJ1-2,-,CASNRRTNYGYTF,TGTGCCAGTAATCGCCGGACTAACTATGGCTACACCTTC
TRBV2,TRBD1,TRBJ2-3,few,CASTPLWGQTSTDTQYF,TGTGCCAGCACCCCCCTGTGGGGACAGACTAGCACAGATACGCAGTATTTT
TRBV18,-,TRBJ1-1,-,CASSDSAPTEAFF,TGTGCCAGCTCCGACTCAGCCCCGACTGAAGCTTTCTTT
TRBV19,TRBD2,TRBJ2-1,-,CASSTPTSGSYNEQFF,TGTGCCAGTAGTACCCCGACTAGCGGATCCTACAATGAGCAGTTCTTC